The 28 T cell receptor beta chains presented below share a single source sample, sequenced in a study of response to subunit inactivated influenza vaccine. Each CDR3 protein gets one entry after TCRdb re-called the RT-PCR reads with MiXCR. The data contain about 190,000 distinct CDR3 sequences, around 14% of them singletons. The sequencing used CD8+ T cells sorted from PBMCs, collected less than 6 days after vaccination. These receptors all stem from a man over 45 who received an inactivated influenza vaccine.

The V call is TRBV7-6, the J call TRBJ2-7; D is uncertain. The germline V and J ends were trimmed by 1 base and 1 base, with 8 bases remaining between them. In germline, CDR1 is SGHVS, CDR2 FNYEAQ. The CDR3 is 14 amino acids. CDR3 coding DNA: TGTGCCAGCAGCTTAGAGGCTCAATCCTACGAGCAGTACTTC. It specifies CASSLEAQSYEQYF.

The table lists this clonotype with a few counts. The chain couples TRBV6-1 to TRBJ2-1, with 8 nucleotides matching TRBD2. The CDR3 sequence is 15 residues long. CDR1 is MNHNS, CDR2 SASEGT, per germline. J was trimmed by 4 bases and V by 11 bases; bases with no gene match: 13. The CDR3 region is CASQVTGGGYNEQFF. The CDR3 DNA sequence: TGTGCCTCCCAGGTAACGGGAGGGGGGTACAATGAGCAGTTCTTC.

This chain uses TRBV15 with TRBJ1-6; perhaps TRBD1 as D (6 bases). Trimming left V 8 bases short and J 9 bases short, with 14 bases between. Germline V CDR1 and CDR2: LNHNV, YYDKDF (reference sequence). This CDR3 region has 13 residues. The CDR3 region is CATAARGLSPLHF. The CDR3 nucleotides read TGTGCCACCGCGGCCAGGGGACTTTCACCCCTCCACTTT.

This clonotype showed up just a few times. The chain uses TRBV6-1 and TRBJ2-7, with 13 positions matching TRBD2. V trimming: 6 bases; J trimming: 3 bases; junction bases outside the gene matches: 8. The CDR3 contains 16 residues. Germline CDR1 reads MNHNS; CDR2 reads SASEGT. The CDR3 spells CASSPGLAGSIYEQYF. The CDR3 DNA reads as TGTGCCAGCAGCCCGGGACTAGCGGGATCGATCTACGAGCAGTACTTC.

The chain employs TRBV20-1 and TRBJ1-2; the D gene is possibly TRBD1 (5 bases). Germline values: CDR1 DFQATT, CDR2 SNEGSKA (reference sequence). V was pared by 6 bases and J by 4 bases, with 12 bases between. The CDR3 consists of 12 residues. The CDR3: CSALTESYGYTF. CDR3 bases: TGCAGTGCCCTGACAGAGTCCTATGGCTACACCTTC.

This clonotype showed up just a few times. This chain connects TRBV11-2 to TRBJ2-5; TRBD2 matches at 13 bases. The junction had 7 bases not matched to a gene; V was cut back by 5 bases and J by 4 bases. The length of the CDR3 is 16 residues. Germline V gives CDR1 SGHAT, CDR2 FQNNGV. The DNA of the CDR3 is TGTGCCAGCAGCATCGGACTAGCGGGAGTGCGAGAGACCCAGTACTTC. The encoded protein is CASSIGLAGVRETQYF.

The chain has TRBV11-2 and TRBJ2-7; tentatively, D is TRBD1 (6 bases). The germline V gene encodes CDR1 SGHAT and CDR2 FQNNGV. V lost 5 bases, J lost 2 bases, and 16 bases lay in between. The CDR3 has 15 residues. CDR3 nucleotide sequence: TGTGCCAGCAGCCTCCCACAGGGAAAGGCCTACGAGCAGTACTTC. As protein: CASSLPQGKAYEQYF.

DNA of the CDR3: TGTGCCAGCAGTTTAATTGGACAGGGTGACTACACCTTC. Translating gives CASSLIGQGDYTF. The chain combines TRBV28 with TRBJ1-2; 8 positions match TRBD1. V was clipped by 2 bases and J by 10 bases; unmatched bases: 6. CDR1 is MDHEN, CDR2 SYDVKM, per germline. The CDR3 is 13 residues long.

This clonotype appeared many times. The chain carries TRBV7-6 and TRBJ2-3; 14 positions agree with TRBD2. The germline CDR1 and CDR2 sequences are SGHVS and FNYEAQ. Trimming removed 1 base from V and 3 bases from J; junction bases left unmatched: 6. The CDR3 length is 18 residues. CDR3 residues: CASSLGLAGGPATDTQYF. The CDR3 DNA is TGTGCCAGCAGCTTAGGACTAGCGGGAGGGCCCGCTACAGATACGCAGTATTTT.

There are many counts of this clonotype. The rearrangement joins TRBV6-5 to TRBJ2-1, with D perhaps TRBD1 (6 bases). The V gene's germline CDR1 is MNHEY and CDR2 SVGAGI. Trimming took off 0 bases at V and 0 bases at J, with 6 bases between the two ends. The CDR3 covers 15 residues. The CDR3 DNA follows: TGTGCCAGCAGTTACTCGACAGGCTCCTACAATGAGCAGTTCTTC. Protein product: CASSYSTGSYNEQFF.

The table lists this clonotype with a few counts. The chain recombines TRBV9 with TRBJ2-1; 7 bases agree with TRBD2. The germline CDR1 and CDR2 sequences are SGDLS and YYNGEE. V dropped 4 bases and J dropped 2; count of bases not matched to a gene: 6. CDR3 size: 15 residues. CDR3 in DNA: TGTGCCAGCAGCTTTACTAGCGCCCCCTACAATGAGCAGTTCTTC. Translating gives CASSFTSAPYNEQFF.

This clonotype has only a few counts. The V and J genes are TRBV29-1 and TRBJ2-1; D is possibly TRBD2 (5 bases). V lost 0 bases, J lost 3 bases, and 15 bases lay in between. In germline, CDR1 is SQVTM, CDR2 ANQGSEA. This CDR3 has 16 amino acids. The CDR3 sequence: CSVEDREHLHYNEQFF. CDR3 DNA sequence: TGCAGCGTTGAAGATAGGGAGCATCTCCACTACAATGAGCAGTTCTTC.

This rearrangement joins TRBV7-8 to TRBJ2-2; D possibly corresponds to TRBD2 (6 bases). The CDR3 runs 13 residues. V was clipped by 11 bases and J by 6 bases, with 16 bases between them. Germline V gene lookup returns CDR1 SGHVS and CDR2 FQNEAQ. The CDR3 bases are TGTGCCGCCAAACTAGCTCTATCCGGGGAGCTGTTTTTT. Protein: CAAKLALSGELFF.

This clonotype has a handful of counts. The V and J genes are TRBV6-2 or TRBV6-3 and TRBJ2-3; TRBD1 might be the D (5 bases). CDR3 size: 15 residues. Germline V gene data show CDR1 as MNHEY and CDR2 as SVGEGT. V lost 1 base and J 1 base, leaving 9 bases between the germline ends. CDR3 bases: TGTGCCAGCAGTTACTGGGGCGCCGGCACAGATACGCAGTATTTT. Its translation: CASSYWGAGTDTQYF.

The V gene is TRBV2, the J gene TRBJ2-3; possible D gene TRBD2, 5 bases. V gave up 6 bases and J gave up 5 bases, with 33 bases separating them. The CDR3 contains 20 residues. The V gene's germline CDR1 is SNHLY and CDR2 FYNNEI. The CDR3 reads CASSYPFARELGGEEDTQYF. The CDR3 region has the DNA TGTGCCAGCAGCTATCCTTTTGCCCGGGAACTAGGCGGAGAAGAAGATACGCAGTATTTT.

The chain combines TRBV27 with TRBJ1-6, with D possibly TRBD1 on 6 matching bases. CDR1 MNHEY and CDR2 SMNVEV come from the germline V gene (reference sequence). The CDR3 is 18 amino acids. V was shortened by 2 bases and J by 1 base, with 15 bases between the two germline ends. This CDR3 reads CASSLLKQGLSYNSPLHF. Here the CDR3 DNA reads TGTGCCAGCAGTTTACTAAAACAGGGCCTGTCCTATAATTCACCCCTCCACTTT.

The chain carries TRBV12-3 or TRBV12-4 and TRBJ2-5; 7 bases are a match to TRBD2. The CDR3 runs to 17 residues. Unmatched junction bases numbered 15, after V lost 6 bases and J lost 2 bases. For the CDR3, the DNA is TGTGCCAGCAGCCGGGGGTTTTCGGGAGGTATTCAAGAGACCCAGTACTTC. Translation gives CASSRGFSGGIQETQYF.

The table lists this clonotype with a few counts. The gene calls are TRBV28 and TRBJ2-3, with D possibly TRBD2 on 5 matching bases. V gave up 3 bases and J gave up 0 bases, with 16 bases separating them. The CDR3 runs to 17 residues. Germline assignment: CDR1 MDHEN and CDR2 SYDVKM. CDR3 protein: CASSFRLLEGSTDTQYF. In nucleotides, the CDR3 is TGTGCCAGCAGTTTCCGACTATTAGAGGGTAGCACAGATACGCAGTATTTT.

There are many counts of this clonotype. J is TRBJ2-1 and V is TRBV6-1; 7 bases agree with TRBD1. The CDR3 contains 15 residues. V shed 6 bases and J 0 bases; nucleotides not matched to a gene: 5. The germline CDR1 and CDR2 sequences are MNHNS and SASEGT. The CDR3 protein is CASSEGQSSYNEQFF. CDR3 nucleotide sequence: TGTGCCAGCAGCGAGGGACAGAGCTCCTACAATGAGCAGTTCTTC.

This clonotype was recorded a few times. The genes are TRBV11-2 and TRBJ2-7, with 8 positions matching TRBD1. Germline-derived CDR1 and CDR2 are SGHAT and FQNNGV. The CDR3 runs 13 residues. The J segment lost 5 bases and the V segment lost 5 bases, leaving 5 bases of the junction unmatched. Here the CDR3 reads CASSHGQGNEQYF. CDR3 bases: TGTGCCAGCAGCCATGGACAGGGTAACGAGCAGTACTTC.

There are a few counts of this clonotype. CDR3 in amino acids: CASSLETGWYEQYF. CDR3 coding DNA: TGTGCCAGCAGCTTGGAAACAGGGTGGTACGAGCAGTACTTC. The J gene is TRBJ2-7, the V gene TRBV11-2; TRBD1 is a possible D gene (6 bases). V lost 3 bases and J lost 4, with 13 bases in between. This CDR3 contains 14 residues. The germline V gene has CDR1 SGHAT and CDR2 FQNNGV.

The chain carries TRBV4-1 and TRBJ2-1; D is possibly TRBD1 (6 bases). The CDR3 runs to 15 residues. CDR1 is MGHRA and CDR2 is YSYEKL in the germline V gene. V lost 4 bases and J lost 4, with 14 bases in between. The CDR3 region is CASSPVAGEYNEQFF. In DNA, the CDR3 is TGCGCCAGCAGCCCTGTGGCAGGGGAGTACAATGAGCAGTTCTTC.

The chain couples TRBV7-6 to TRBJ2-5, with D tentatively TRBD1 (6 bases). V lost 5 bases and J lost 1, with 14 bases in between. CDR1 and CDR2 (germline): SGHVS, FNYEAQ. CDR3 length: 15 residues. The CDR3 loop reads CASSRGQPPQETQYF. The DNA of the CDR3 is TGTGCCAGCAGCCGCGGACAGCCTCCCCAAGAGACCCAGTACTTC.

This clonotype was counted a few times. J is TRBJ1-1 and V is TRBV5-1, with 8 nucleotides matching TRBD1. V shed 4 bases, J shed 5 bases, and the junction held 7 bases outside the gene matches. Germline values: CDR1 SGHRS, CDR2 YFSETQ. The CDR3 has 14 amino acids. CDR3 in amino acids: CASSPGGAGTEAFF. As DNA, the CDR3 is TGCGCCAGCAGCCCAGGGGGCGCAGGTACTGAAGCTTTCTTT.

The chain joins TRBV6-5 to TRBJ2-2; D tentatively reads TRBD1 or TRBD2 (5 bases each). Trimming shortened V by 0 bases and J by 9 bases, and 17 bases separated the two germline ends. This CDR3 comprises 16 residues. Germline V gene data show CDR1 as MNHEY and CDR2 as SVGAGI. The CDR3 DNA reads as TGTGCCAGCAGTTACTCGGGACCGCCCAGCCCTTGGGAGCTGTTTTTT. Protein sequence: CASSYSGPPSPWELFF.

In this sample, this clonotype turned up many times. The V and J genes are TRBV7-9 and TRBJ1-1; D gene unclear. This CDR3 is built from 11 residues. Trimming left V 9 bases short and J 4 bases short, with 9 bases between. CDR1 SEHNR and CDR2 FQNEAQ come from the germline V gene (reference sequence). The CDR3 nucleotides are TGTGCCAGTAACTGGGGCACTGAAGCTTTCTTT. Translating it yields CASNWGTEAFF. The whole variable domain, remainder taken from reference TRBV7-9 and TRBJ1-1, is DTGVSQNPRHKITKRGQNVTFRCDPISEHNRLYWYRQTLGQGPEFLTYFQNEAQLEKSRLLSDRFSAERPKGSFSTLEIQRTEQGDSAMYLCASNWGTEAFFGQGTRLTVV.

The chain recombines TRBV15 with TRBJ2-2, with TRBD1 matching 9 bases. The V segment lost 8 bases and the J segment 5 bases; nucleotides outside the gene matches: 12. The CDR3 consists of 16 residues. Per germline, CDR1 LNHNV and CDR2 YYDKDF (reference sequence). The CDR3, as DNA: TGTGCCACCGGCCCCCGGACAGGGGATCGGACCGGGGAGCTGTTTTTT. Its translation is CATGPRTGDRTGELFF.

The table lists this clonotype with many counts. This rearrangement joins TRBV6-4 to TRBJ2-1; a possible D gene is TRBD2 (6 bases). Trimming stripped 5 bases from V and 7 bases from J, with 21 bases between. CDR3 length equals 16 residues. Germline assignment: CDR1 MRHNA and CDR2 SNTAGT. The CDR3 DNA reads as TGTGCCAGCAGTAAAAAGGAGAGTGGAGGGCCGAATGAGCAGTTCTTC. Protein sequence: CASSKKESGGPNEQFF.